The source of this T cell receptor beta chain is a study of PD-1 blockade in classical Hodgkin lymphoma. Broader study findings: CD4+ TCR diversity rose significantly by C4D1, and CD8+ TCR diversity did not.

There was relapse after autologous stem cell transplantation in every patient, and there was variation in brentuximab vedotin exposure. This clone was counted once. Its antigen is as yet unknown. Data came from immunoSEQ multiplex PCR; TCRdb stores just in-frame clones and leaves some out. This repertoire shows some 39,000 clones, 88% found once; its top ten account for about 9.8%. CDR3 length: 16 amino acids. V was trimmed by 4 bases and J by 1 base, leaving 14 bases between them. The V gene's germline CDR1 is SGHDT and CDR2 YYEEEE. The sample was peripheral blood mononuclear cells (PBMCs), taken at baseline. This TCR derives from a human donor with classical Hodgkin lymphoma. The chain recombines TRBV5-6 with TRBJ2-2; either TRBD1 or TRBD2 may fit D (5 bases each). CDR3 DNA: TGTGCCAGCAGCCTCCGGGACGGCTTGAACACCGGGGAGCTGTTTTTT. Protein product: CASSLRDGLNTGELFF.